The T cell receptor (beta chain) described here comes from a study of blood T cell repertoires in COVID-19. This CDR3 contains 12 residues. The germline V gene has CDR1 LGHDT and CDR2 YNNKEL (reference sequence). Trimming shortened V by 1 base and J by 7 bases, and 5 bases separated the two germline ends. Ages ranged from about 18 to 90 years, with residence in about 23 US areas. Participants reported their clinical history, and cohort assignment relied on those reports. Cohort 3 recovered donors had two negative PCRs, clearance, or symptom resolution. Per the original methods: Amplification from reference gene primers served as the basis for estimated nucleated cell counts. Clones were sequenced by immunoSEQ multiplex PCR, and TCRdb holds only the in-frame ones, with some missing. The V and J calls and clone size come from that table; D and trimming were worked out from the DNA. Among about 220,000 clones, roughly four fifths were seen once, and the ten largest hold approximately 3.1%.

The V and J genes are TRBV3-1 (or the pseudogene TRBV3-2) and TRBJ2-1; no firm D call. The source material was PBMCs or T cells enriched from blood (not recorded which). The TCR sequence derives from a woman in her fifties or sixties who had recovered from COVID-19. In DNA, the CDR3 is TGTGCCAGCAGCCAAGGGCCTAATGAGCAGTTCTTC. This translates into CASSQGPNEQFF.